Reported below is one T cell receptor beta chain. The specificity of this receptor is unknown. Per-nucleotide qualities are absent, and no much larger clonotype sits a single base away. The record originates from a study of blood T cell repertoires in COVID-19 (dated by TCRdb to about 2020). With respect to the entire study: The collaborator samples originated in the United States, Italy and Spain and spanned the acute and convalescent phases of COVID-19. The material from the prospective study consisted of cDNA or gDNA derived from T cells, B-cell-depleted T cells, or PBMCs. Deeply sampled blood TCRbeta repertoires from subjects exposed to, actively infected with, or recovered from COVID-19 were included in the dataset. The repertoires were released in a freely available public database meant as a resource for research on the immune response to SARS-CoV-2. The samples were drawn from two sources: the first 160 participants of the ongoing ImmuneRACE study, and fewer than 1,500 subjects contributed by 6 global collaborators. Sample metadata almost always included a de-identified subject ID, COVID-19 status, age in years and sex. Where available, HLA class I and class II types were obtained from metadata supplied by the sample provider rather than from assay-based typing.

TCRbeta CDR3 regions were amplified from genomic DNA using the immunoSEQ Assay, a bias-controlled multiplex PCR. The published analysis was carried out like this. The number of nucleated cells in each sample was estimated by amplification of reference gene primers within the assay. To quantify the absolute abundance of each unique TCRbeta CDR3 rearrangement, sequence reads were collapsed and filtered. For each sample, productive Simpson clonality was calculated as the square root of Simpson's diversity index across productive rearrangements. Imported from immuneACCESS, the table was reduced by TCRdb to in-frame sequences with V and J called. These copies leave out some clones; in studies compared against another copy, an unresolved V gene accounts for under half, and the cause of the remainder is not known. Clone size and the V and J calls come from that table; the DNA yielded D and trimming. The sample data list nearly 55,000 clones, and about 86% of these were observed just once. 10% to 15% of the sample is in the top ten clones.

The collaborating institutions used their own protocols to collect whole blood in K2EDTA tubes. For TCRbeta analysis, collaborator samples were shipped as frozen whole blood, as isolated PBMCs, or as DNA extracted from either sample type. What the authors observed across the whole study: The quantity of clinical and demographic metadata differed by source and by participant and was supplied without curation.

The CDR3 sequence holds 14 residues, the cysteine and phenylalanine included. The sequence is cut down to CDR3 DNA, 42 bases in frame from base 1. CDR1 is given as MNHEY and CDR2 as SMNVEV, both from the germline V gene (reference sequence). At the junction V is shortened by 8 bases and J by 2 bases; bases outside the gene matches: 6. The clonotype was recovered from a man between 65 and 80 years old with active COVID-19. Rearrangement joined TRBV27 to TRBJ2-3; 8 of the junction bases match TRBD2. Sample: peripheral blood. The CDR3 in this case is CASGNSGATDTQYF. The nucleotide sequence reads as follows: TGTGCCAGCGGGAATAGCGGGGCCACAGATACGCAGTATTTT.